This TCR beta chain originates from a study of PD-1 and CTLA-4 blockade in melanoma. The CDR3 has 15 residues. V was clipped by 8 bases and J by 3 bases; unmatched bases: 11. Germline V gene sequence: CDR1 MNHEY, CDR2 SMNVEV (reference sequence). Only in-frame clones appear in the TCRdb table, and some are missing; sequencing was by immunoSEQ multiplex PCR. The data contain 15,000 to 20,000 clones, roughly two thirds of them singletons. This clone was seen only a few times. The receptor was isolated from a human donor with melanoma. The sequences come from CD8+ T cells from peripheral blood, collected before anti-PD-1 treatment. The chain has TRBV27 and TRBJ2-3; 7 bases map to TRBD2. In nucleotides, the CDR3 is TGTGCCAGCCGACATTGGGAGGGTTCAACAGATACGCAGTATTTT. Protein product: CASRHWEGSTDTQYF.